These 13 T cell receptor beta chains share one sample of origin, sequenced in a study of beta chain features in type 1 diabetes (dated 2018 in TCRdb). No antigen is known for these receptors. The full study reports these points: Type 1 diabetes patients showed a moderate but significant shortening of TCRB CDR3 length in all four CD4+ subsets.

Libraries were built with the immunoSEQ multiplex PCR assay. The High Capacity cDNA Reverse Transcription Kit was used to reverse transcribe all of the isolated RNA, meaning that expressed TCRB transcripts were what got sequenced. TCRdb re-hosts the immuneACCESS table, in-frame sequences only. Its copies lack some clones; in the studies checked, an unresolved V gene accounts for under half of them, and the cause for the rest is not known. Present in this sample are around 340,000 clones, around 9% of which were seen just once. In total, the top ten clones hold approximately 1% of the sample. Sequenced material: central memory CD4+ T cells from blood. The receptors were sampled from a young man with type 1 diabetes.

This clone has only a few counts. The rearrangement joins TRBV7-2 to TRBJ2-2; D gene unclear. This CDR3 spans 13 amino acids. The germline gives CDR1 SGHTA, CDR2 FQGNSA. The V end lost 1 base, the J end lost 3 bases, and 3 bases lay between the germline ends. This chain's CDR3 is CASSLDYTGELFF. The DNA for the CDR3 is TGTGCCAGCAGCTTAGATTACACCGGGGAGCTGTTTTTT.

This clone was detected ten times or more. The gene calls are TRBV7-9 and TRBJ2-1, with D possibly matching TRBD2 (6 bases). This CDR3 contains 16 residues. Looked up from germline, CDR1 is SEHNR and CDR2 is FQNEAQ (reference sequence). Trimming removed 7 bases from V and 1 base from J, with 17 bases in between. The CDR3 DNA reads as TGTGCCAGCACCAACGGACTAATGGGATCCTACAATGAGCAGTTCTTC. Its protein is CASTNGLMGSYNEQFF.

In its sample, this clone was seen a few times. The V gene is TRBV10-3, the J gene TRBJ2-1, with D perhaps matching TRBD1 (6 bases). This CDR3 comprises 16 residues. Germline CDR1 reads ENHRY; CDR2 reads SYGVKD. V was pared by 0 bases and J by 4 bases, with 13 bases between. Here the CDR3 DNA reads TGTGCCATCAGTGAGTCGTCAGGGGCGGAATACAATGAGCAGTTCTTC. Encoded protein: CAISESSGAEYNEQFF.

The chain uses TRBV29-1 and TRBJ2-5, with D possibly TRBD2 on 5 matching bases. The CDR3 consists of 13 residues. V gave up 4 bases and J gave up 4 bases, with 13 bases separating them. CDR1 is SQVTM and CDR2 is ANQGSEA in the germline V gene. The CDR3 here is CSVGFAGGETQYF. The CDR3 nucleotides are TGCAGCGTTGGATTTGCGGGTGGAGAGACCCAGTACTTC.

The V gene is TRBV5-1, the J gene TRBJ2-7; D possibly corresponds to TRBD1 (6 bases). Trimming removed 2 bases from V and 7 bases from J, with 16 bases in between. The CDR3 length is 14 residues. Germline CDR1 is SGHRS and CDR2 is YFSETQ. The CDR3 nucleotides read TGCGCCAGCAGCTTCGAAGTAGGGGGTCGGGAGCAGTACTTC. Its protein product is CASSFEVGGREQYF.

CDR3 sequence reads: CASSRASSPLHF. The DNA of the CDR3 is TGTGCCAGCAGTCGAGCCTCTTCACCCCTCCACTTT. The chain employs TRBV6-5 and TRBJ1-6; D gene unclear. The V end lost 5 bases, the J end lost 9 bases, and 8 bases lay between the germline ends. The CDR3 sequence is 12 residues long. Germline assignment: CDR1 MNHEY and CDR2 SVGAGI.

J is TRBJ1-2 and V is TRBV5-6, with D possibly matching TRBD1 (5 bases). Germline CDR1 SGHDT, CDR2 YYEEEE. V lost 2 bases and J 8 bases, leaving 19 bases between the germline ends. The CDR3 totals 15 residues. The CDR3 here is CASSFLGGVLRGYTF. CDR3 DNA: TGTGCCAGCAGCTTTCTTGGGGGAGTTTTGCGAGGCTACACCTTC.

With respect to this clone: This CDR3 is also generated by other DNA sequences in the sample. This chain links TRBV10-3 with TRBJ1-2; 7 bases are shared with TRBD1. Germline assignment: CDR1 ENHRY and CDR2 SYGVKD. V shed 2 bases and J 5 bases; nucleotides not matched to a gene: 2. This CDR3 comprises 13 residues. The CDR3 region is CAISENRGYGYTF. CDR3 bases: TGTGCCATCAGTGAGAACAGGGGATATGGCTACACCTTC.

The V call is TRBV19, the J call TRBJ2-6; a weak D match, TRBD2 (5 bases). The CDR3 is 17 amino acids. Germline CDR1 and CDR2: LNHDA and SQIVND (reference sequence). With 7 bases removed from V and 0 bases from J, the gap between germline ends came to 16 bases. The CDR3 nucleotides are TGTGCCAGTACCAAATTCGGGAAGAGCTCTGGGGCCAACGTCCTGACTTTC. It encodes CASTKFGKSSGANVLTF. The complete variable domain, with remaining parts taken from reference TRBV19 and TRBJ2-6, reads DGGITQSPKYLFRKEGQNVTLSCEQNLNHDAMYWYRQDPGQGLRLIYYSQIVNDFQKGDIAEGYSVSREKKESFPLTVTSAQKNPTAFYLCASTKFGKSSGANVLTFGAGSRLTVL.

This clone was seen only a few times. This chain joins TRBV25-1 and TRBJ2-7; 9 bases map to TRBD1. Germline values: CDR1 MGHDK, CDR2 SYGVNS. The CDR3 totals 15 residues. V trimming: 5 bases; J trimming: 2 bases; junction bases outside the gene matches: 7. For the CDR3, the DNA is TGTGCCAGCAGTTCCCCCGGGACAGGGCCCTACGAGCAGTACTTC. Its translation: CASSSPGTGPYEQYF.

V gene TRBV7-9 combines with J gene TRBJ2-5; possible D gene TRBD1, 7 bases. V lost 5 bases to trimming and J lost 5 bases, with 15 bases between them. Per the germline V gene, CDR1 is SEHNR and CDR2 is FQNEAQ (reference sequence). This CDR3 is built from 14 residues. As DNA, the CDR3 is TGTGCCAGCAGCCAGGGGGGCCTGGGGGAGACCCAGTACTTC. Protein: CASSQGGLGETQYF.

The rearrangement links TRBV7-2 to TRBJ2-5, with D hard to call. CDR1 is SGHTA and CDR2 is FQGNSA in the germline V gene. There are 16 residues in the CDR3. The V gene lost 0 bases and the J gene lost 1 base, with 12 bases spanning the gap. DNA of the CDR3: TGTGCCAGCAGCTTAGCGTTGGGAATCCCCCAAGAGACCCAGTACTTC. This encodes CASSLALGIPQETQYF.

CDR3 DNA: TGTGCCAGTAGTATTTGGACAGGGGGGGCAGATACGCAGTATTTT. Protein sequence: CASSIWTGGADTQYF. V usage is TRBV19 and J usage is TRBJ2-3; 10 bases are shared with TRBD1. The CDR3 extends over 15 amino acids. CDR1 is LNHDA, CDR2 SQIVND, per germline (reference sequence). V dropped 3 bases and J dropped 4; count of bases not matched to a gene: 4.